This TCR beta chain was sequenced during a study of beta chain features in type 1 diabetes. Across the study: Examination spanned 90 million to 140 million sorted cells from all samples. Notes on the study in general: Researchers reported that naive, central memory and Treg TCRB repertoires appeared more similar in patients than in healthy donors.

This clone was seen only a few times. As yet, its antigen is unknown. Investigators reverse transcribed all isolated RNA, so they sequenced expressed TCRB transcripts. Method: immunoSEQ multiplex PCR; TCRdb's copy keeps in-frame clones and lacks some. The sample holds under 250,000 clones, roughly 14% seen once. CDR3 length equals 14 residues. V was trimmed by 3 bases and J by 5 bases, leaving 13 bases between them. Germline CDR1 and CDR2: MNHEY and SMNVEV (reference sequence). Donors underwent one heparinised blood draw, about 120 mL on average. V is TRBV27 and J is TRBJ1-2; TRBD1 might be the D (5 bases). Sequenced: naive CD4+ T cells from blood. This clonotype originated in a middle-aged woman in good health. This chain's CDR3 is CASSFNGEGYGYTF. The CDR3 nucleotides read TGTGCCAGCAGTTTTAACGGGGAGGGGTATGGCTACACCTTC.